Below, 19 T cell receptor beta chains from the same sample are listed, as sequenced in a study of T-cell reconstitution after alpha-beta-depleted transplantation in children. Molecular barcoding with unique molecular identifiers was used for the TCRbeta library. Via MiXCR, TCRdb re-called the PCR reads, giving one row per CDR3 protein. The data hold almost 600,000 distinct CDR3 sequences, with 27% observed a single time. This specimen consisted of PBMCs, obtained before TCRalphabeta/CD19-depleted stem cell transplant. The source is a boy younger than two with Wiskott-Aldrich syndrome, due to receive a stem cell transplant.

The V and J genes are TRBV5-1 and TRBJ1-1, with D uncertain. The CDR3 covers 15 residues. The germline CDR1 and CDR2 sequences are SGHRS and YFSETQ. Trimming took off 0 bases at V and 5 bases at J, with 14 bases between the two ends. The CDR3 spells CASSLGLTGGTEAFF. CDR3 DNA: TGCGCCAGCAGCTTGGGGTTGACGGGAGGGACTGAAGCTTTCTTT.

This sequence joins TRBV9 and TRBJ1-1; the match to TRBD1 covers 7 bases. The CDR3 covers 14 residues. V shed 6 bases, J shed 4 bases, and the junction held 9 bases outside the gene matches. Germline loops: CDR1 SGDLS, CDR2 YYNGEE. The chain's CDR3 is CASTTQGVGTEAFF. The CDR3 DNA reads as TGTGCCAGCACTACCCAGGGGGTCGGCACTGAAGCTTTCTTT.

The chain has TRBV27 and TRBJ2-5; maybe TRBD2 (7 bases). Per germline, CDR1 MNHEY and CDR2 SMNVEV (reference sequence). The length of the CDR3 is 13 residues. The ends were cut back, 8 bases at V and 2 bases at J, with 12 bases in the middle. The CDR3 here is CASGGGAQETQYF. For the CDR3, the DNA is TGTGCCAGCGGAGGGGGGGCACAAGAGACCCAGTACTTC.

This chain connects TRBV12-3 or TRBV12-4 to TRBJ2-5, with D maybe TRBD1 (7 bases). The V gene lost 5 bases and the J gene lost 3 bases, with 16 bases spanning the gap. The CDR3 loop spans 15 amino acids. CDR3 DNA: TGTGCCAGCAGTCCGCACCGGGGGACAGAAGAGACCCAGTACTTC. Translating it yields CASSPHRGTEETQYF.

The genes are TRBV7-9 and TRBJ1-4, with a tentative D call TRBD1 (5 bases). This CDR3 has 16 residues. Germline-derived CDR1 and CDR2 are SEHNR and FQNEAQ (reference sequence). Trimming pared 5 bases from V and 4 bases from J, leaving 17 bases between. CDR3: CASSALGGTLNEKLFF. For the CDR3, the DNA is TGTGCCAGCAGCGCCCTCGGAGGGACCCTTAATGAAAAACTGTTTTTT.

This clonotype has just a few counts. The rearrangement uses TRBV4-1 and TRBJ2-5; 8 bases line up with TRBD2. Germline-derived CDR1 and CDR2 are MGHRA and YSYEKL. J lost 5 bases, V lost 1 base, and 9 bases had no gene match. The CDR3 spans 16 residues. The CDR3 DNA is TGCGCCAGCAGCCAAGCATCGGGAGGGCCCTCGGAGACCCAGTACTTC. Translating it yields CASSQASGGPSETQYF.

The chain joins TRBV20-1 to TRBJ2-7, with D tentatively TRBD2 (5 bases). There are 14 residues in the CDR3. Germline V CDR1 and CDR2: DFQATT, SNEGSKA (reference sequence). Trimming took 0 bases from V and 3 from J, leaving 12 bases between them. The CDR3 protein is CSARDPAGVYEQYF. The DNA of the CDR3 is TGCAGTGCTAGAGACCCGGCCGGGGTCTACGAGCAGTACTTC.

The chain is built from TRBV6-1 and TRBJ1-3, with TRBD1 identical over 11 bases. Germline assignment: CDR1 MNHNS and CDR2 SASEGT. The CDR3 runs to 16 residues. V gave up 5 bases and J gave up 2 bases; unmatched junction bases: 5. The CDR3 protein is CASSRWTGGPGNTIYF. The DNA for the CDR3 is TGTGCCAGCAGTCGTTGGACAGGGGGCCCTGGAAACACCATATATTTT.

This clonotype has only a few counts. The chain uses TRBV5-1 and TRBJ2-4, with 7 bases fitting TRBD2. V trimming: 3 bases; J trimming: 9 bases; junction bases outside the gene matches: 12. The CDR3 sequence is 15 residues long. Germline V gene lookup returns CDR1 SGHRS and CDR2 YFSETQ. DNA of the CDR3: TGCGCCAGCAGCTCGAGTTCGGGAGGCAGGGTCATTCAGTACTTC. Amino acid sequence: CASSSSSGGRVIQYF.

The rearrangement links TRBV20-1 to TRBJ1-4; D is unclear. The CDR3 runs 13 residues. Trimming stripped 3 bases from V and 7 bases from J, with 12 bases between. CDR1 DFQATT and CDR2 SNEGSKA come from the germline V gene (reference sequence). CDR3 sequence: CSASRGGGEKLFF. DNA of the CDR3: TGCAGTGCTAGTCGAGGAGGCGGTGAAAAACTGTTTTTT.

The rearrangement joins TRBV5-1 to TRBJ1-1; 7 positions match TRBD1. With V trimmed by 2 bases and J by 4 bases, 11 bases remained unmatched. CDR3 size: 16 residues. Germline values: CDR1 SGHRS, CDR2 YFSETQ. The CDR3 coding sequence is TGCGCCAGCAGCTTCCGCCGACAGGGAGGACGCACTGAAGCTTTCTTT. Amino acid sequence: CASSFRRQGGRTEAFF. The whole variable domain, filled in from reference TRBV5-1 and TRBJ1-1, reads KAGVTQTPRYLIKTRGQQVTLSCSPISGHRSVSWYQQTPGQGLQFLFEYFSETQRNKGNFPGRFSGRQFSNSRSEMNVSTLELGDSALYLCASSFRRQGGRTEAFFGQGTRLTVV.

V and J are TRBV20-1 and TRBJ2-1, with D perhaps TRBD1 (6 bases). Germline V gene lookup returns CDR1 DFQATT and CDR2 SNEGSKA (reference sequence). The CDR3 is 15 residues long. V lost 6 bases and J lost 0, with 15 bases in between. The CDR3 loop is CSAGATGRSYNEQFF. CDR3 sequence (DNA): TGCAGTGCCGGTGCCACAGGGCGCTCCTACAATGAGCAGTTCTTC.

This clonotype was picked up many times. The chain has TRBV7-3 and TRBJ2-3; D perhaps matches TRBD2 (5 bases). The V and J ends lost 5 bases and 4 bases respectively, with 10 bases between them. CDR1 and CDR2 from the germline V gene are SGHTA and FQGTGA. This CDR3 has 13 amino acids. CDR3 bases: TGTGCCAGCAGCCTCCCCGGGGCAGATACGCAGTATTTT. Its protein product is CASSLPGADTQYF.

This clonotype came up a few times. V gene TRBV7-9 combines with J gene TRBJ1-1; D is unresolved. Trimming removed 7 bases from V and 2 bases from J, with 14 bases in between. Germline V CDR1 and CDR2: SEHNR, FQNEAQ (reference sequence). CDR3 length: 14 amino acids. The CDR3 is CASKPFGANTEAFF. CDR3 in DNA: TGTGCCAGCAAACCCTTTGGAGCTAACACTGAAGCTTTCTTT.

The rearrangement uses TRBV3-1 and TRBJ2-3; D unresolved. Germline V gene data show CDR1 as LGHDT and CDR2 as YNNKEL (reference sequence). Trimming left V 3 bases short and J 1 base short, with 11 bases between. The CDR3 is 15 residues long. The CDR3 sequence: CASSHDTPGTDTQYF. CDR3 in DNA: TGTGCCAGCAGCCATGACACCCCAGGCACAGATACGCAGTATTTT.

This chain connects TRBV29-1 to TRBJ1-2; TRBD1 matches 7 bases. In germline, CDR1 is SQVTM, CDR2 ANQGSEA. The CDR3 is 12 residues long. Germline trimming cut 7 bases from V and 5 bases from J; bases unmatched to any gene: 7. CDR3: CSGATGHYGYTF. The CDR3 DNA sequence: TGCAGCGGCGCGACAGGGCATTATGGCTACACCTTC.

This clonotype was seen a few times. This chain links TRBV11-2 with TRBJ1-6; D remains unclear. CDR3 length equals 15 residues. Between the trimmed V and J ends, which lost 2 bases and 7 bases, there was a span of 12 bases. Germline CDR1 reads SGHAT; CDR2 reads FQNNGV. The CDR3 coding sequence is TGTGCCAGCAGCTTAACGAGCATTCAAAATTCACCCCTCCACTTT. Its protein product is CASSLTSIQNSPLHF.

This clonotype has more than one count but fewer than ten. In DNA form, the CDR3 reads TGCGCCAGCAGCCAAGGGTCAGGACTAGCGGGAGCAACGGGCCCCCTCCAAGAGACCCAGTACTTC. This gives the protein CASSQGSGLAGATGPLQETQYF. The rearrangement uses TRBV4-1 and TRBJ2-5; 13 bases match TRBD2. J was trimmed by 1 base and V by 1 base; bases with no gene match: 18. CDR1 and CDR2 from the germline V gene are MGHRA and YSYEKL. The CDR3 spans 22 residues.

The CDR3 protein is CASSTDSGSGDTQYF. The CDR3 bases are TGTGCCAGCAGCACTGATAGCGGGAGTGGAGATACGCAGTATTTT. V and J are TRBV7-2 and TRBJ2-3; 9 bases align to TRBD2. The CDR3 runs to 15 residues. CDR1 is SGHTA, CDR2 FQGNSA, per germline. J gave up 5 bases and V 5 bases, and 8 bases lay outside the gene matches.